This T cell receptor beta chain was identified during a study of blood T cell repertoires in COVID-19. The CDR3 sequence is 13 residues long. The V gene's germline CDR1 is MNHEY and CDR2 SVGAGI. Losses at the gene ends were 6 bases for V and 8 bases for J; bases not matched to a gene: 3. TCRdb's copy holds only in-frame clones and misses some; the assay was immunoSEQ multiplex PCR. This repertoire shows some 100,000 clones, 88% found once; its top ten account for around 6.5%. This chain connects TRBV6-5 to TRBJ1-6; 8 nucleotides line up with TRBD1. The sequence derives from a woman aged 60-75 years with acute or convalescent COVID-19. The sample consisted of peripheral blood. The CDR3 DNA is TGTGCCAGCAGACAGGGGGACCATTCACCCCTCCACTTT. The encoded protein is CASRQGDHSPLHF.